The 21 T cell receptor beta chains below were found in one sample sequenced in a study of blood T cells in healthy people across ages. Through a sample-barcoded 5' primer and a J-beta primer mix, a second PCR was run for about 6 to 12 cycles. TCRdb re-analysed the 5' RACE reads in MiXCR, keeping a single row per CDR3 protein. The table shows 780,000 or so distinct CDR3 sequences, with roughly three fifths occurring only once. The sequencing sample was made of blood. All receptors derive from a man aged 35 to 55 in good health.

The chain has TRBV11-2 and TRBJ2-4; the D is unclear. This CDR3 has 15 residues. V lost 5 bases and J 0 bases, leaving 11 bases between the germline ends. The germline V gene encodes CDR1 SGHAT and CDR2 FQNNGV. The CDR3 DNA is TGTGCCAGCAGCAGCATCAGGCTAGCCAAAAACATTCAGTACTTC. Protein sequence: CASSSIRLAKNIQYF.

V usage is TRBV12-3 or TRBV12-4 and J usage is TRBJ2-5; D gene uncertain. The ends were cut back, 2 bases at V and 5 bases at J, with 9 bases in the middle. The CDR3 contains 13 residues. CDR3 amino acids: CASSLSTWETQYF. DNA for the CDR3: TGTGCCAGCAGTTTATCAACCTGGGAGACCCAGTACTTC.

The genes are TRBV29-1 and TRBJ1-2; D unresolved. Germline CDR1 SQVTM, CDR2 ANQGSEA. Trimming took 2 bases from V and 9 from J, leaving 10 bases between them. CDR3 length: 11 amino acids. CDR3 amino acids: CSVESEESYTF. CDR3 DNA sequence: TGCAGCGTTGAATCAGAAGAGAGCTACACCTTC.

The CDR3 DNA follows: TGCGCCAGCAGCAGGACGGAAGGCGGTACGCAGTATTTT. It translates to CASSRTEGGTQYF. The chain joins TRBV4-1 to TRBJ2-3; no clear D. The V end was cut by 5 bases, the J end by 8 bases, with 14 bases between. This CDR3 is built from 13 residues. Germline loops: CDR1 MGHRA, CDR2 YSYEKL.

The V and J genes are TRBV6-5 and TRBJ1-2; D not certain. This CDR3 comprises 14 residues. Trimming took off 4 bases at V and 1 base at J, with 10 bases between the two ends. Germline assignment: CDR1 MNHEY and CDR2 SVGAGI. The CDR3 loop is CASSSPRVNYGYTF. Written as DNA, the CDR3 is TGTGCCAGCAGTTCCCCGAGGGTTAACTATGGCTACACCTTC.

The V gene is TRBV20-1, the J gene TRBJ2-6, with TRBD1 matching 9 bases. Germline V gives CDR1 DFQATT, CDR2 SNEGSKA (reference sequence). The junction had 9 bases not matched to a gene; V was cut back by 5 bases and J by 4 bases. CDR3 length equals 16 residues. CDR3 in DNA: TGCAGTGCTCACCTCGGACAGGGGACCGGGGCCAACGTCCTGACTTTC. It codes for CSAHLGQGTGANVLTF.

The table lists this clonotype with a few counts. The chain employs TRBV7-2 and TRBJ2-5; TRBD2 agrees at 12 bases. Per the germline V gene, CDR1 is SGHTA and CDR2 is FQGNSA. The CDR3 loop spans 15 amino acids. The ends lost 5 bases at V and 11 bases at J; junction bases unmatched: 12. The CDR3 spells CASSPLAGGSKGQYF. CDR3 DNA: TGTGCCAGCAGCCCCCTAGCGGGAGGGTCTAAAGGGCAGTACTTC.

As DNA, the CDR3 is TGTGCCAGCAGCCCAACGACTAGCGTATACGAGCAGTACTTC. Protein: CASSPTTSVYEQYF. The chain carries TRBV9 and TRBJ2-7; TRBD2 matches 8 bases. Germline V CDR1 and CDR2: SGDLS, YYNGEE. This CDR3 is built from 14 residues. J lost 4 bases, V lost 4 bases, and 7 bases had no gene match.

The chain couples TRBV9 to TRBJ1-1; D call uncertain. The CDR3 is 12 residues long. The V gene lost 3 bases and the J gene lost 2 bases, with 5 bases spanning the gap. Per the germline V gene, CDR1 is SGDLS and CDR2 is YYNGEE. The CDR3 region is CASSEDNTEAFF. The CDR3 coding sequence is TGTGCCAGCAGCGAGGATAACACTGAAGCTTTCTTT.

The chain carries TRBV5-5 and TRBJ1-5; weak D call: TRBD1 (5 bases). CDR3 length: 16 amino acids. Germline-derived CDR1 and CDR2 are SGHKS and YYEKEE (reference sequence). Trimming stripped 6 bases from V and 4 bases from J, with 20 bases between. CDR3 DNA sequence: TGTGCCAGCAAACCCGGCTCGGGGGACGGGAATCAGCCCCAGCATTTT. This encodes CASKPGSGDGNQPQHF.

This clonotype was counted only a few times. The chain uses TRBV6-2 or TRBV6-3 and TRBJ2-3, with D perhaps TRBD1 (6 bases). V lost 6 bases and J 6 bases, leaving 13 bases between the germline ends. The CDR3 covers 13 residues. Per the germline V gene, CDR1 is MNHEY and CDR2 is SVGEGT. This CDR3 is CASSKSGADTQYF. The CDR3 coding sequence is TGTGCCAGCAGCAAATCAGGGGCGGATACGCAGTATTTT.

The rearrangement uses TRBV27 and TRBJ2-1, with TRBD2 matching over 11 bases. The CDR3 has 13 residues. V shed 6 bases and J 10 bases; nucleotides not matched to a gene: 5. Germline CDR1 is MNHEY and CDR2 is SMNVEV (reference sequence). Written as DNA, the CDR3 is TGTGCCAGCAGGCCTAGCGGGAGGTACGAGCAGTTCTTC. Translated: CASRPSGRYEQFF.

Notes on this clonotype: An end of the junction differs from the germline gene, which may be a read error. The chain joins TRBV11-2 to TRBJ2-2; no firm D call. The germline V gene has CDR1 SGHAT and CDR2 FQNNGV. This CDR3 is built from 12 residues. DNA for the CDR3: TGTACCAGCAGCTTTGCGCGCGGGGAGCTGTTTTTT. This encodes CTSSFARGELFF.

The sample holds a few counts of this clonotype. The V gene is TRBV6-5, the J gene TRBJ2-3, with 8 bases lining up with TRBD2. Germline CDR1 is MNHEY and CDR2 is SVGAGI. The junction had 8 bases not matched to a gene; V was cut back by 6 bases and J by 0 bases. This CDR3 region has 16 residues. CDR3 sequence: CASSLRAGGSTDTQYF. In nucleotides, the CDR3 is TGTGCCAGCAGCCTACGGGCGGGAGGAAGCACAGATACGCAGTATTTT.

J is TRBJ2-1 and V is TRBV6-2 or TRBV6-3; D uncertain. The CDR3 has 12 residues. CDR1 is MNHEY, CDR2 SVGEGT, per germline. Trimming removed 0 bases from V and 8 bases from J, with 5 bases in between. The CDR3 reads CASSYSPHEQFF. The CDR3 nucleotides are TGTGCCAGCAGTTACTCCCCTCATGAGCAGTTCTTC.

This clonotype was recorded only once. The chain uses TRBV7-2 and TRBJ2-5, with a weak D call TRBD2 (6 bases). CDR1 SGHTA and CDR2 FQGNSA come from the germline V gene. V was shortened by 6 bases and J by 0 bases, with 14 bases between the two germline ends. The CDR3 has 15 residues. The CDR3 sequence is CASRFGAGNQETQYF. CDR3 in DNA: TGTGCCAGCAGGTTCGGGGCGGGGAACCAAGAGACCCAGTACTTC.

The chain carries TRBV5-5 and TRBJ1-2; unclear D gene. The germline gives CDR1 SGHKS, CDR2 YYEKEE (reference sequence). V lost 0 bases and J lost 2, with 11 bases in between. The length of the CDR3 is 15 residues. CDR3 nucleotides: TGTGCCAGCAGCTTGGGTGGGCAGGAGAACTATGGCTACACCTTC. Residues: CASSLGGQENYGYTF.

The chain combines TRBV29-1 with TRBJ1-1; TRBD1 matches 7 bases. CDR1 and CDR2 from the germline V gene are SQVTM and ANQGSEA. This CDR3 is built from 11 residues. After removal of 7 bases from V and 5 bases from J, the junction contained 4 bases not matched to a gene. CDR3 amino acids: CSGQGETEAFF. CDR3 coding DNA: TGCAGCGGACAGGGTGAGACTGAAGCTTTCTTT.

The V call is TRBV7-8, the J call TRBJ1-2, with a weak D call TRBD1 (6 bases). The CDR3 is 18 residues long. Germline V gene data show CDR1 as SGHVS and CDR2 as FQNEAQ. Trimming shortened V by 0 bases and J by 4 bases, and 21 bases separated the two germline ends. CDR3 nucleotides: TGTGCCAGCAGCTTAGCCCTCGGGGGCTGGGCAACTTCCTATGGCTACACCTTC. Its translation: CASSLALGGWATSYGYTF.

Only a few counts were recorded for this clonotype. The chain links TRBV11-3 to TRBJ2-7; D perhaps matches TRBD1 (6 bases). The V gene's germline CDR1 is SGHNT and CDR2 YENEEA. Deletions cut 5 bases from V and 3 bases from J, with 14 bases between. The CDR3 runs 14 residues. Here the CDR3 DNA reads TGTGCCAGCAGCCCGAGGACAGAGATCTACGAGCAGTACTTC. Translation gives CASSPRTEIYEQYF.

The chain joins TRBV9 to TRBJ2-1, with 9 bases that match TRBD1. The trim removed 0 bases at V and 3 bases at J, leaving 4 bases unmatched. The CDR3 covers 16 residues. Looked up from germline, CDR1 is SGDLS and CDR2 is YYNGEE. The CDR3 is CASSVARDRVYNEQFF. In DNA form, the CDR3 reads TGTGCCAGCAGCGTAGCAAGGGACAGGGTCTACAATGAGCAGTTCTTC.